Listed below are T cell receptor beta chains from one sample, sequenced in a study of T cells after yellow fever vaccination. TCRdb re-called the 5' RACE reads through MiXCR, storing one row per CDR3 protein. Of 300,000 or so distinct CDR3 sequences in the sample, approximately 8% were seen once. The sequenced sample was PBMCs, obtained roughly 46 days after the first yellow fever vaccination. These receptors all stem from a man between 18 and 29 years old who received the YFV17D yellow fever vaccine. Each CDR3 is given with its conserved first and last residue. D genes are given only for firm matches. Clone size, where shown, is once, few, many, or a class for clones that have expanded.

clone size	V gene	J gene	D gene	CDR3 protein	CDR3 DNA
NA	TRBV6-1	TRBJ2-1	NA	CASRRVANEQFF	TGTGCCAGCCGAAGGGTTGCCAATGAGCAGTTCTTC
few	TRBV14	TRBJ2-1	TRBD1	CASSRGTGPYNEQFF	TGTGCCAGCAGCCGAGGGACAGGTCCCTACAATGAGCAGTTCTTC
few	TRBV5-1	TRBJ1-3	NA	CASKEDVSSGNTIYF	TGCGCCAGCAAAGAAGACGTCAGCTCTGGAAACACCATATATTTT
NA	TRBV5-1	TRBJ2-7	NA	CASSLGTALTYEQYF	TGCGCCAGCAGCTTGGGGACAGCGCTAACCTACGAGCAGTACTTC
few	TRBV20-1	TRBJ2-1	TRBD2	CSAVPMSGGYNEQFF	TGCAGTGCTGTCCCTATGAGCGGGGGATACAATGAGCAGTTCTTC
NA	TRBV2	TRBJ2-6	NA	CASRRDGDSGANVLTF	TGTGCCAGCAGGAGGGACGGTGATTCTGGGGCCAACGTCCTGACTTTC
NA	TRBV12-3/TRBV12-4	TRBJ1-5	NA	CASSPTWGGFRPQHF	TGTGCCAGCAGTCCGACCTGGGGGGGGTTCCGACCCCAGCATTTT
few	TRBV4-1	TRBJ2-2	TRBD2	CASSQGTSPFRGGGELFF	TGCGCCAGCAGCCAAGGCACTAGCCCATTCCGCGGGGGCGGGGAGCTGTTTTTT
few	TRBV5-1	TRBJ2-5	NA	CASSVSQETQYF	TGCGCCAGCAGCGTCTCCCAAGAGACCCAGTACTTC
NA	TRBV7-2	TRBJ2-5	NA	CASSVQSIQETQYF	TGTGCCAGCAGCGTTCAGTCTATCCAAGAGACCCAGTACTTC
few	TRBV27	TRBJ2-3	NA	CASSQFRSTDTQYF	TGTGCCAGCAGTCAGTTCCGGAGCACAGATACGCAGTATTTT
few	TRBV20-1	TRBJ2-3	NA	CSARDLGANTQYF	TGCAGTGCTAGAGATCTAGGAGCCAATACGCAGTATTTT
NA	TRBV4-1	TRBJ1-1	NA	CASSQGLVSVGWAFF	TGCGCCAGCAGCCAAGGATTGGTTTCCGTGGGGTGGGCTTTCTTT
NA	TRBV5-1	TRBJ2-3	NA	CASSLAWAGPKYF	TGCGCCAGCAGCTTGGCCTGGGCGGGGCCTAAGTATTTT
few	TRBV5-1	TRBJ2-7	NA	CASSLTGWDGYF	TGCGCCAGCAGCTTGACAGGGTGGGACGGGTACTTC
NA	TRBV20-1	TRBJ2-3	NA	CSARDLQRAGTDTQYF	TGCAGTGCTAGAGATCTCCAGCGCGCTGGCACAGATACGCAGTATTTT
few	TRBV20-1	TRBJ2-5	TRBD1	CSALRTGPRETQYF	TGCAGTGCTCTCCGGACAGGGCCCAGAGAGACCCAGTACTTC
NA	TRBV5-6	TRBJ1-2	NA	CASSHRSTAILPGYTF	TGTGCCAGCAGCCACCGTTCGACAGCGATCTTGCCGGGCTACACCTTC
NA	TRBV29-1	TRBJ2-5	NA	CSGSGRNWETQYF	TGCAGCGGATCTGGCCGAAATTGGGAGACCCAGTACTTC
NA	TRBV30	TRBJ2-5	NA	CAWSRGLEETQYF	TGTGCCTGGAGCAGGGGACTGGAGGAGACCCAGTACTTC